Listed here are 7 T cell receptor beta chains from one sample, sequenced in a study of blood T cell repertoires in COVID-19. The table came from immunoSEQ multiplex PCR; TCRdb's copy has only in-frame clones and leaves some out. The sample consists of around 260,000 clones, around 90% of them appearing once. Sequenced material: peripheral blood. These receptors originate from a woman aged 70 to 79 with COVID-19, enrolled during active disease.

The chain links TRBV19 to TRBJ2-3, with a possible D match to TRBD1 (6 bases). This CDR3 has 14 residues. Trimming left V 4 bases short and J 2 bases short, with 10 bases between. Germline lookup yields CDR1 LNHDA and CDR2 SQIVND (reference sequence). CDR3 residues: CASSTGHNTDTQYF. CDR3 nucleotides: TGTGCCAGTAGTACGGGACATAACACAGATACGCAGTATTTT.

The chain is built from TRBV27 and TRBJ2-1, with 12 bases identical to TRBD2. This CDR3 spans 14 amino acids. From germline, CDR1 is MNHEY and CDR2 SMNVEV (reference sequence). The V and J ends lost 6 bases and 8 bases, in that order; junction bases with no gene match: 5. The CDR3 DNA sequence: TGTGCCAGCAGAGGACTAGCGGGGAGGGATGAGCAGTTCTTC. Protein product: CASRGLAGRDEQFF.

The chain joins TRBV11-2 to TRBJ2-7, with TRBD1 matching over 8 bases. The germline CDR1 and CDR2 sequences are SGHAT and FQNNGV. There are 14 residues in the CDR3. Trimming at V came to 5 bases and at J to 0 bases, leaving 3 bases not matched to a gene. The CDR3 loop reads CASSGQGHSYEQYF. The DNA of the CDR3 is TGTGCCAGCAGCGGACAGGGACACTCCTACGAGCAGTACTTC.

J is TRBJ2-3 and V is TRBV9, with 13 bases matching TRBD2. V was pared by 2 bases and J by 7 bases, with 19 bases of the junction left unmatched. The CDR3 totals 20 residues. CDR1 is SGDLS, CDR2 YYNGEE, per germline. The CDR3 bases are TGTGCCAGCAGCGTTCCTCGGGGGGGCAGAGGACTAGCGGGAGAGAATACGCAGTATTTT. Its protein is CASSVPRGGRGLAGENTQYF.

The V gene is TRBV9, the J gene TRBJ1-1; D is undetermined. Trimming removed 0 bases at V and 5 bases at J, with 14 bases between. The CDR3 contains 15 residues. CDR1 and CDR2 (germline): SGDLS, YYNGEE. The CDR3 bases are TGTGCCAGCAGCGTAGATCCGGGTTTGAGTACTGAAGCTTTCTTT. Translation gives CASSVDPGLSTEAFF.

CDR3 DNA sequence: TGTGCCAGCCAGCAGCCGGGACTGGGAAACACCATATATTTT. This sequence encodes CASQQPGLGNTIYF. V gene TRBV6-5 combines with J gene TRBJ1-3; perhaps TRBD1 as D (5 bases). The CDR3 extends over 14 amino acids. V lost 8 bases, J lost 4 bases, and 15 bases lay in between. Germline V gene data show CDR1 as MNHEY and CDR2 as SVGAGI.

This chain uses TRBV12-5 with TRBJ2-7; TRBD1 matches 9 bases. The CDR3 is 14 residues long. The germline V gene encodes CDR1 LGHNT and CDR2 FRNRAP. V lost 4 bases, J lost 5 bases, and 6 bases stayed unmatched. CDR3 sequence reads: CASGSGTGSHEQYF. The CDR3 DNA is TGTGCTAGTGGTTCCGGGACAGGGTCTCACGAGCAGTACTTC.